The following is a TCR beta chain sequence with its context. These data are taken from a study of blood T cell repertoires in COVID-19. Libraries were prepared by immunoSEQ multiplex PCR; TCRdb keeps only in-frame clonotypes and omits some of them. The data show roughly 250,000 clones, with 80% to 85% seen just once and roughly 12% held by the top ten. V dropped 1 base and J dropped 4; count of bases not matched to a gene: 5. The germline V gene encodes CDR1 SEHNR and CDR2 FQNEAQ (reference sequence). There are 16 residues in the CDR3. The specimen was peripheral blood. This sequence joins TRBV7-9 and TRBJ1-4; 8 positions agree with TRBD1. The sequence was obtained from a woman in her fifties or sixties with active or convalescent COVID-19. In nucleotides, the CDR3 is TGTGCCAGCAGCTTAGGACAGGGGCTCCTTAATGAAAAACTGTTTTTT. Residues: CASSLGQGLLNEKLFF.